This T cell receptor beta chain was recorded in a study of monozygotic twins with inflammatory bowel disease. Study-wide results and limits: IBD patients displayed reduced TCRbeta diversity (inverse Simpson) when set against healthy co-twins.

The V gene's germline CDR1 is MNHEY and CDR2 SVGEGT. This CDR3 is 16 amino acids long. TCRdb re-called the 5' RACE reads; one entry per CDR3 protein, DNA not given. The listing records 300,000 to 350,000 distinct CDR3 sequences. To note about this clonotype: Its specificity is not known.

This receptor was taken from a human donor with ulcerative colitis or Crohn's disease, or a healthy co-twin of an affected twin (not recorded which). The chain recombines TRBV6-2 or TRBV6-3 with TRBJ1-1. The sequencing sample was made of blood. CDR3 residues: CASSYSLRSMNTEAFF.